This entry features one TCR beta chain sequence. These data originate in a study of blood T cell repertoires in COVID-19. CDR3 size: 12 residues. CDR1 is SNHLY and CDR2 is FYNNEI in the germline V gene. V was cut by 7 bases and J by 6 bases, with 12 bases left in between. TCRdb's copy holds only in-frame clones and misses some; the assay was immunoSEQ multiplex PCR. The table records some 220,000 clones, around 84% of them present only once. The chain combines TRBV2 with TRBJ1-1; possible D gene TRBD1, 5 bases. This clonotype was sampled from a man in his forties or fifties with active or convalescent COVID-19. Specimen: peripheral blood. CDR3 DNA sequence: TGTGCCAGCACCCAATCGGGGGCTGAAGCTTTCTTT. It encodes CASTQSGAEAFF.